The entry that follows covers one T cell receptor (beta chain) sequence. The target antigen is unknown. The data originate from a study of OX40 agonist ivuxolimab in advanced cancers. Findings and caveats of the study: The study found that CD8+ T cells averaged more expanded clones than CD4+. Low normalized clonal expansion also occurred in some nonresponding patients. Not determined was the antigen specificity of the expanded peripheral T cells.

Sequencing used immunoSEQ multiplex PCR; TCRdb keeps in-frame clones, though not all of them. In the table there are around 86,000 clones, more than 85% of which are singletons. The CDR3 has 16 amino acids. Trimming pared 2 bases from V and 4 bases from J, leaving 17 bases between. This sequence joins TRBV23-1 and TRBJ1-1, with a weak D call TRBD1 (6 bases). TRBV23-1 counts as an open reading frame of uncertain function. The material was CD4+ or CD8+ T cells sorted from blood, obtained in a trial of the OX40 agonist ivuxolimab. The sequence was collected from an adult with an advanced solid tumor such as melanoma, head and neck, liver or kidney cancer. The CDR3 reads CASSQPGEGNLTEAFF. The CDR3 DNA sequence: TGCGCCAGCAGTCAACCAGGGGAGGGAAATCTCACTGAAGCTTTCTTT.